These 13 T cell receptor beta chains originate from one sample sequenced in a study of blood T cell repertoires in COVID-19. Assay: immunoSEQ multiplex PCR; the TCRdb copy retains only in-frame clones and omits some. The sample has 110,000 to 150,000 clones; 80% to 90% are singletons. Sample: peripheral blood. These receptors were obtained from a woman in her forties or fifties with acute or convalescent COVID-19.

The rearrangement joins TRBV7-9 to TRBJ2-7; 8 positions match TRBD2. The V segment lost 5 bases and the J segment 0 bases; nucleotides outside the gene matches: 3. Germline assignment: CDR1 SEHNR and CDR2 FQNEAQ (reference sequence). CDR3 length equals 14 residues. CDR3 residues: CASSLSGSSYEQYF. CDR3 DNA: TGTGCCAGCAGCCTGAGCGGGAGCTCCTACGAGCAGTACTTC.

This clone was recorded a few times. The chain employs TRBV28 and TRBJ1-2, with 7 nucleotides matching TRBD1. This CDR3 has 13 residues. CDR1 MDHEN and CDR2 SYDVKM come from the germline V gene. V lost 6 bases and J lost 8; bases outside the gene matches: 9. CDR3 protein: CASRLPGGGGYTF. In DNA form, the CDR3 reads TGTGCCAGCAGACTCCCAGGGGGTGGGGGCTACACCTTC.

This clone was recorded once. The CDR3 region is CASGPGESNQPQHF. CDR3 DNA: TGTGCCAGCGGCCCGGGGGAGAGCAATCAGCCCCAGCATTTT. This rearrangement joins TRBV9 to TRBJ1-5, with TRBD1 as a possible D gene (5 bases). Deletions cut 7 bases from V and 1 base from J, with 12 bases between. Germline V gene lookup returns CDR1 SGDLS and CDR2 YYNGEE. CDR3 length equals 14 residues.

The rearrangement uses TRBV2 and TRBJ1-3; D is undetermined. V shed 1 base and J shed 4 bases, with 8 bases lying between them. This CDR3 spans 14 amino acids. Germline loops: CDR1 SNHLY, CDR2 FYNNEI. The CDR3 sequence: CASSEDQIGNTIYF. The CDR3 DNA reads TGTGCCAGCAGTGAAGACCAGATAGGAAACACCATATATTTT.

The V and J genes are TRBV14 and TRBJ1-2; the D is unclear. Germline V gives CDR1 SGHDN, CDR2 FVKESK. Trimming removed 1 base at V and 12 bases at J, with 12 bases between. There are 12 residues in the CDR3. The CDR3 DNA reads as TGTGCCAGCAGCCAAGCTTCCGGTCGGGACACCTTC. It encodes CASSQASGRDTF.

This rearrangement joins TRBV6-1 to TRBJ1-5; D call uncertain. The V end lost 1 base, the J end lost 7 bases, and 11 bases lay between the germline ends. CDR3 length: 14 amino acids. Germline CDR1 reads MNHNS; CDR2 reads SASEGT. The DNA for the CDR3 is TGTGCCAGCAGTGAAGTCGGGTTATGGCAGCCCCAGCATTTT. Its translation: CASSEVGLWQPQHF.

The J gene is TRBJ1-2, the V gene TRBV5-1; no definite D call. V gave up 4 bases and J gave up 4 bases, with 11 bases separating them. Germline V gene lookup returns CDR1 SGHRS and CDR2 YFSETQ. The CDR3 covers 13 residues. The CDR3 DNA sequence: TGCGCCAGCAGCGCGGCCATCCTCTATGGCTACACCTTC. This encodes CASSAAILYGYTF.

The chain is built from TRBV2 and TRBJ1-2; possibly TRBD1 for D (6 bases). Deletions cut 8 bases from V and 2 bases from J, with 18 bases between. The CDR3 runs to 15 residues. Per the germline V gene, CDR1 is SNHLY and CDR2 is FYNNEI. The CDR3 DNA reads as TGTGCCAGCTTGAACACAGGGTGGAAAAACTATGGCTACACCTTC. The encoded protein is CASLNTGWKNYGYTF. The full variable domain, completed using reference TRBV2 and TRBJ1-2, is EPEVTQTPSHQVTQMGQEVILRCVPISNHLYFYWYRQILGQKVEFLVSFYNNEISEKSEIFDDQFSVERPDGSNFTLKIRSTKLEDSAMYFCASLNTGWKNYGYTFGSGTRLTVV.

The chain couples TRBV7-9 to TRBJ2-3; TRBD2 is a possible D gene (6 bases). Germline CDR1 reads SEHNR; CDR2 reads FQNEAQ (reference sequence). The V and J ends lost 1 base and 6 bases respectively, with 11 bases between them. This CDR3 has 14 amino acids. The CDR3 protein is CASSLVTSWDTQYF. CDR3 DNA: TGTGCCAGCAGCTTAGTTACTAGCTGGGATACGCAGTATTTT.

This chain uses TRBV30 with TRBJ2-7; D is perhaps TRBD1 (7 bases). CDR3 length equals 12 residues. Trimming shortened V by 8 bases and J by 4 bases, and 15 bases separated the two germline ends. Germline CDR1 reads GTSNPN; CDR2 reads SVGIG (reference sequence). This CDR3 is CAGDGGQYEQYF. The DNA of the CDR3 is TGTGCCGGCGACGGGGGACAGTACGAGCAGTACTTC.

The V gene is TRBV6-5, the J gene TRBJ2-5; D ambiguous. The CDR3 is 11 amino acids. Deletions cut 6 bases from V and 5 bases from J, with 7 bases between. Germline values: CDR1 MNHEY, CDR2 SVGAGI. CDR3 amino acids: CASSLGETQYF. CDR3 coding DNA: TGTGCCAGCAGCCTGGGCGAGACCCAGTACTTC.

The chain recombines TRBV6-5 with TRBJ1-1; the D is unclear. CDR3 size: 12 residues. V lost 6 bases, J lost 10 bases, and 15 bases lay in between. Germline-derived CDR1 and CDR2 are MNHEY and SVGAGI. CDR3 sequence: CASRFNPGGAFF. Written as DNA, the CDR3 is TGTGCCAGCAGATTTAACCCGGGAGGAGCTTTCTTT.

This rearrangement joins TRBV9 to TRBJ2-1; 9 bases align to TRBD1. The ends lost 4 bases at V and 1 base at J; junction bases unmatched: 3. The CDR3 is made up of 15 amino acids. CDR1 and CDR2 from the germline V gene are SGDLS and YYNGEE. The CDR3 loop is CASSSGQGSYNEQFF. The CDR3 DNA is TGTGCCAGCAGCTCCGGACAGGGGTCCTACAATGAGCAGTTCTTC.